This T cell receptor beta chain emerged from a study of shared clonotypes between healthy human individuals. Regarding this clone: Its antigen is unknown.

Each subset's genomic DNA was shared equally among a number of immunoSEQ plates. The table came from immunoSEQ multiplex PCR; TCRdb's copy has only in-frame clones and leaves some out. The sample yields a few million clones, approximately 90% seen once. V was clipped by 1 base and J by 1 base, with 10 bases between them. CDR3 size: 15 residues. Germline V gene data show CDR1 as MGHDK and CDR2 as SYGVNS. In the CD4+ fraction, cells were divided into CD45RA+ naive and CD45RA-negative memory subsets. Findings and limits, study-wide: Even with large depth, rarefaction showed that sorted-subset sequencing was incomplete. Naive subsets usually exceeded memory subsets in estimated richness.

Sequenced input: naive CD4+ T cells from PBMCs. Specified subset: CD45RA+ positively selected. This receptor was taken from a man aged 18 to 35 in good health. Some clones in this sample may be carry-over from other donors' samples. The chain uses TRBV25-1 and TRBJ1-1, with D maybe TRBD1 (6 bases). Here the CDR3 reads CASSESGAGNTEAFF. DNA for the CDR3: TGTGCCAGCAGTGAATCGGGGGCGGGGAACACTGAAGCTTTCTTT.